The 5 T cell receptor beta chains reported below all come from one sample, sequenced in a study of blood T cell repertoires in COVID-19. Clones were read by immunoSEQ multiplex PCR, and TCRdb kept only the in-frame ones, dropping some. The sample consists of hundreds of thousands of clones, roughly 82% of them appearing once. Sequenced: PBMCs or T cells enriched from blood (not recorded which). These receptor sequences come from a woman in her forties or fifties who had recovered from COVID-19.

This clone has only one observation. In DNA, the CDR3 is TGTGCCAGCAGCTTAGGCAGGCCGGGAGTGAACTACGAGCAGTACTTC. This gives the protein CASSLGRPGVNYEQYF. The V and J genes are TRBV7-9 and TRBJ2-7; D might be TRBD2 (6 bases). The CDR3 length is 16 residues. Germline-derived CDR1 and CDR2 are SEHNR and FQNEAQ (reference sequence). The V end lost 1 base, the J end lost 3 bases, and 16 bases lay between the germline ends.

CDR3 sequence reads: CARRGGTEAFF. The CDR3 bases are TGTGCAAGAAGGGGGGGCACTGAAGCTTTCTTT. The genes are TRBV13 and TRBJ1-1; tentatively, D is TRBD1 (6 bases). Germline V gene data show CDR1 as PRHDT and CDR2 as FYEKMQ (reference sequence). The CDR3 has 11 residues.

The chain employs TRBV3-1 (or the pseudogene TRBV3-2) and TRBJ2-1; possible D gene TRBD1, 5 bases. Between the trimmed V and J ends, which lost 6 bases and 0 bases, there was a span of 12 bases. Germline V gene sequence: CDR1 LGHDT, CDR2 YNNKEL (reference sequence). The CDR3 has 15 residues. For the CDR3, the DNA is TGTGCCAGCAGGGGGCTCCGAAACTCCTACAATGAGCAGTTCTTC. Translation: CASRGLRNSYNEQFF.

The chain carries TRBV4-1 and TRBJ2-7, with D maybe TRBD2 (6 bases). Germline V CDR1 and CDR2: MGHRA, YSYEKL. CDR3 size: 15 residues. Between the trimmed V and J ends, which lost 5 bases and 2 bases, there was a span of 16 bases. The DNA for the CDR3 is TGCGCCAGCAGCTCAGGCCCAGGGAGGACCTACGAGCAGTACTTC. Its protein is CASSSGPGRTYEQYF.

CDR3 DNA sequence: TGTGCCAGCAGCTTAGGAGGGGATGGCTACACCTTC. It codes for CASSLGGDGYTF. J is TRBJ1-2 and V is TRBV13; D is possibly TRBD1 (5 bases). The V and J ends lost 0 bases and 6 bases respectively, with 5 bases between them. Germline loops: CDR1 PRHDT, CDR2 FYEKMQ (reference sequence). The CDR3 has 12 residues.